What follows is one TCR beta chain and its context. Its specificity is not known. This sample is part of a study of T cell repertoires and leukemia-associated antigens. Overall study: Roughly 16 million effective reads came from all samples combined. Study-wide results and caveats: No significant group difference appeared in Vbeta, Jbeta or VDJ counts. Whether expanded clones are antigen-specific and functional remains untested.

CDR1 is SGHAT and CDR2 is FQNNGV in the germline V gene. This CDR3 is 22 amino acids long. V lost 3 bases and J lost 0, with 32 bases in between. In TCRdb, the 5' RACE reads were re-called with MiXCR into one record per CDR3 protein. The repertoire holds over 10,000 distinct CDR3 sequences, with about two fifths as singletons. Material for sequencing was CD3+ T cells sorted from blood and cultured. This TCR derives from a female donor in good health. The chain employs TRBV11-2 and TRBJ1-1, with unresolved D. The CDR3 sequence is CASSFYIRSAITYGPMNTEAFF. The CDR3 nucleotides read TGTGCCAGCAGCTTCTACATCCGCAGTGCTATAACCTACGGGCCAATGAACACTGAAGCTTTCTTT.